This T cell receptor (beta chain) is from a study of sequential checkpoint blockade in melanoma. Indicated treatment: randomized to nivolumab then ipilimumab (arm A) or the reverse (arm B). TCRdb's copy holds only in-frame clones and misses some; the assay was immunoSEQ multiplex PCR. The sample includes about 12,000 clones, less than 70% of them seen just once. Germline assignment: CDR1 SGHTS and CDR2 YDEGEE. Trimming at V came to 5 bases and at J to 0 bases, leaving 10 bases not matched to a gene. The CDR3 totals 16 residues. The chain combines TRBV5-8 with TRBJ2-7; 8 bases map to TRBD1. The sample here was CD8+ T cells sorted from blood (inferred from file names), taken from a patient given nivolumab and ipilimumab in sequence. This sequence was found in a human donor with melanoma. The CDR3 region is CASRPRQGPFSYEQYF. CDR3 in DNA: TGTGCCAGCAGGCCCCGACAGGGGCCATTCTCCTACGAGCAGTACTTC. Based on the CDR3 plus reference TRBV5-8 and TRBJ2-7, the full variable domain is EAGVTQSPTHLIKTRGQQATLRCSPISGHTSVYWYQQALGLGLQFLLWYDEGEERNRGNFPPRFSGRQFPNYSSELNVNALELEDSALYLCASRPRQGPFSYEQYFGPGTRLTVT.